The 32 T cell receptor beta chains reported below all come from one sample, sequenced in a study of T cells in Graves' hyperthyroidism and ophthalmopathy. RNA transcripts yielded amplified TCR beta CDR3 regions. HTBI primers were used for first-round RT-PCR of the TCR CDR3. From the multiplex PCR reads, TCRdb called clonotypes with MiXCR, one entry per CDR3 protein. The table records under 750,000 distinct CDR3 sequences, around a sixth of them present only once. The source material was blood. The receptor source for this set is a woman between 45 and 60 years old with Graves' hyperthyroidism that later progressed to Graves' ophthalmopathy.

In this sample, this clonotype turned up a few times. The chain joins TRBV3-1 to TRBJ1-6; D remains ambiguous. Germline CDR1 LGHDT, CDR2 YNNKEL (reference sequence). CDR3 length: 15 residues. Trimming took 1 base from V and 5 from J, leaving 9 bases between them. In DNA form, the CDR3 reads TGTGCCAGCAGCCAAGGTGCCAGAAATAATTCACCCCTCCACTTT. The encoded protein is CASSQGARNNSPLHF.

In its sample, this clonotype was seen a few times. The gene calls are TRBV7-9 and TRBJ1-4, with D perhaps TRBD1 (6 bases). The V and J ends lost 5 bases and 6 bases respectively, with 16 bases between them. This CDR3 has 15 amino acids. Germline values: CDR1 SEHNR, CDR2 FQNEAQ (reference sequence). Written as DNA, the CDR3 is TGTGCCAGCAGCCCATTAAGGGGGGCCGATGAAAAACTGTTTTTT. Its protein product is CASSPLRGADEKLFF.

This clonotype came up many times. The genes are TRBV3-1 and TRBJ1-2; 7 bases are a match to TRBD1. This CDR3 is built from 17 residues. Germline V gives CDR1 LGHDT, CDR2 YNNKEL (reference sequence). With 5 bases clipped from V and 2 bases from J, the junction kept 14 bases outside the gene matches. The CDR3 nucleotides are TGTGCCAGCAGCGACGGAAGCTCGGGACAGACGAACTATGGCTACACCTTC. Its protein is CASSDGSSGQTNYGYTF.

V is TRBV6-5 and J is TRBJ2-2, with 8 positions matching TRBD1. Trimming removed 1 base from V and 7 bases from J; junction bases left unmatched: 5. This CDR3 is built from 15 residues. In germline, CDR1 is MNHEY, CDR2 SVGAGI. As DNA, the CDR3 is TGTGCCAGCAGTTACTTCCCAGGGGGCGGCGGGGAGCTGTTTTTT. Its translation is CASSYFPGGGGELFF.

This clonotype was recorded many times. The chain links TRBV7-6 to TRBJ1-1; a possible D gene is TRBD1 (5 bases). CDR1 and CDR2 from the germline V gene are SGHVS and FNYEAQ. The V end was cut by 0 bases, the J end by 0 bases, with 5 bases between. The CDR3 contains 14 residues. The CDR3 region has the DNA TGTGCCAGCAGCTTAGCGGGGCTGAACACTGAAGCTTTCTTT. Its protein is CASSLAGLNTEAFF.

This clonotype was found many times. The rearrangement joins TRBV12-3 or TRBV12-4 to TRBJ1-1; 10 positions agree with TRBD1. This CDR3 is 14 amino acids long. Trimming removed 5 bases from V and 6 bases from J; junction bases left unmatched: 6. CDR3 amino acids: CASSPGQGVAEAFF. DNA of the CDR3: TGTGCCAGCAGTCCCGGACAGGGGGTCGCTGAAGCTTTCTTT.

In this sample, this clonotype turned up many times. The chain joins TRBV2 to TRBJ1-2; unclear D gene. The CDR3 runs 12 residues. Germline V CDR1 and CDR2: SNHLY, FYNNEI. V was pared by 8 bases and J by 6 bases, with 13 bases between. CDR3 DNA sequence: TGTGCCAGCTCCCCAACCAGGAATGGCTACACCTTC. It encodes CASSPTRNGYTF.

This clonotype was counted many times. The chain uses TRBV11-1 and TRBJ2-3; a possible D gene is TRBD2 (6 bases). Between the trimmed V and J ends, which lost 5 bases and 14 bases, there was a span of 20 bases. The CDR3 length is 13 residues. Germline V gene sequence: CDR1 SGHAT, CDR2 FQDESV (reference sequence). DNA of the CDR3: TGTGCCAGCAGCCTCGGGGGACTCCCCGGGGGGTATTTT. As protein: CASSLGGLPGGYF.

This clonotype was observed a handful of times. The V gene is TRBV7-9, the J gene TRBJ1-1; D may be TRBD1 (5 bases). The CDR3 is 15 amino acids. The V gene lost 5 bases and the J gene lost 0 bases, with 13 bases spanning the gap. Germline CDR1 reads SEHNR; CDR2 reads FQNEAQ (reference sequence). The CDR3 sequence: CASSLELGVNTEAFF. In DNA, the CDR3 is TGTGCCAGCAGCCTCGAGTTGGGGGTGAACACTGAAGCTTTCTTT.

Points on this clonotype: This may be a read error: a much more frequent sequence differs by one nucleotide. The chain is built from TRBV7-9 and TRBJ2-5; 9 nucleotides align to TRBD1. Looked up from germline, CDR1 is SEHNR and CDR2 is FQNEAQ (reference sequence). With V trimmed by 4 bases and J by 5 bases, 8 bases remained unmatched. This CDR3 has 15 residues. CDR3 DNA sequence: TGTGCCAGCAGCTCCGGACAGGGGACACTCGAGACCCAGTACTTC. Amino acids: CASSSGQGTLETQYF. Variable domain in full (rest from reference TRBV7-9 and TRBJ2-5): DTGVSQNPRHKITKRGQNVTFRCDPISEHNRLYWYRQTLGQGPEFLTYFQNEAQLEKSRLLSDRFSAERPKGSFSTLEIQRTEQGDSAMYLCASSSGQGTLETQYFGPGTRLLVL.

A few counts support this clonotype. The CDR3 reads CASSQIQDREYGYTF. Here the CDR3 DNA reads TGCGCCAGCAGCCAAATTCAGGACAGGGAGTATGGCTACACCTTC. The chain carries TRBV4-1 and TRBJ1-2; 8 nucleotides match TRBD1. The CDR3 extends over 15 amino acids. CDR1 and CDR2 (germline): MGHRA, YSYEKL. After removal of 2 bases from V and 5 bases from J, the junction contained 7 bases not matched to a gene.

This clonotype was counted ten times or more. J is TRBJ2-7 and V is TRBV27; 7 bases match TRBD1. Germline lookup yields CDR1 MNHEY and CDR2 SMNVEV (reference sequence). V lost 0 bases and J lost 1; bases outside the gene matches: 3. The CDR3 sequence is 15 residues long. This chain's CDR3 is CASSLSAGGSYEQYF. For the CDR3, the DNA is TGTGCCAGCAGTTTATCGGCAGGGGGTTCCTACGAGCAGTACTTC.

The chain is built from TRBV7-3 and TRBJ2-5, with 13 positions matching TRBD2. The junction had 7 bases not matched to a gene; V was cut back by 5 bases and J by 1 base. The CDR3 has 17 amino acids. Germline CDR1 and CDR2: SGHTA and FQGTGA. The CDR3 here is CASSPGLAGVLQETQYF. Here the CDR3 DNA reads TGTGCCAGCAGCCCTGGACTAGCGGGGGTACTCCAAGAGACCCAGTACTTC.

This chain joins TRBV20-1 and TRBJ2-7, with 7 nucleotides matching TRBD1. The CDR3 totals 14 residues. V shed 6 bases, J shed 0 bases, and the junction held 8 bases outside the gene matches. CDR1 and CDR2 from the germline V gene are DFQATT and SNEGSKA (reference sequence). CDR3 nucleotides: TGCAGTGCCGTGGGACAGAGGAGCTCCTACGAGCAGTACTTC. Translated, it gives CSAVGQRSSYEQYF.

This clonotype has just one count. A much larger clone is a single base away; this may be a read error. V usage is TRBV30 and J usage is TRBJ1-2; D uncertain. Germline V CDR1 and CDR2: GTSNPN, SVGIG (reference sequence). The CDR3 totals 10 residues. CDR3 nucleotide sequence: TGTGTCTGGGAGAACTATGGCTACACCTTC. Its protein is CVWENYGYTF. Full variable domain (rest looked up from reference TRBV30 and TRBJ1-2): SQTIHQWPATLVQPVGSPLSLECTVEGTSNPNLYWYRQAAGRGLQLLFYSVGIGQISSEVPQNLSASRPQDRQFILSSKKLLLSDSGFYLCVWENYGYTFGSGTRLTVV.

The gene calls are TRBV20-1 and TRBJ2-3; possibly TRBD1 or TRBD2 for D (5 bases each). The CDR3 is 15 residues long. Germline-derived CDR1 and CDR2 are DFQATT and SNEGSKA (reference sequence). Trimming cost V 0 bases and J 2 bases, with 12 bases left between them. CDR3 in DNA: TGCAGTGCTAGAGATCTAGGGGACCTCACAGATACGCAGTATTTT. It codes for CSARDLGDLTDTQYF.

The table lists this clonotype with a few counts. The chain employs TRBV5-1 and TRBJ2-7; the D gene is possibly TRBD2 (6 bases). Looked up from germline, CDR1 is SGHRS and CDR2 is YFSETQ. The CDR3 has 14 residues. V dropped 2 bases and J dropped 0 bases, with 9 bases sitting between them. CDR3 coding DNA: TGCGCCAGCAGCTTCAACGGGGGCTCCTACGAGCAGTACTTC. Translation: CASSFNGGSYEQYF.

V gene TRBV7-9 combines with J gene TRBJ2-1, with D perhaps TRBD1 (6 bases). Trimming left V 7 bases short and J 5 bases short, with 18 bases between. The CDR3 is made up of 15 amino acids. Per germline, CDR1 SEHNR and CDR2 FQNEAQ (reference sequence). This CDR3 reads CASNVPDRSNNEQFF. The CDR3 bases are TGTGCCAGCAACGTACCGGACAGATCAAACAATGAGCAGTTCTTC.

Points on this clonotype: A junction end diverges from the germline sequence, so it may reflect a read error. The chain is built from TRBV5-1 and TRBJ1-1; possibly TRBD1 for D (5 bases). Germline V CDR1 and CDR2: SGHRS, YFSETQ. This CDR3 region has 18 residues. In DNA form, the CDR3 reads TGCACCAGCAGCTTGGACAAGCCCAGGGTCTCACCCGGCACTGAAGCTTTCTTT. Its protein product is CTSSLDKPRVSPGTEAFF.

The sample holds many counts of this clonotype. The genes are TRBV7-9 and TRBJ2-3; 8 bases are shared with TRBD2. V was clipped by 5 bases and J by 7 bases; unmatched bases: 11. Germline-derived CDR1 and CDR2 are SEHNR and FQNEAQ (reference sequence). The CDR3 covers 15 residues. CDR3 residues: CASSPRGDLTNTQYF. CDR3 DNA: TGTGCCAGCAGCCCGCGGGGGGACCTAACGAATACGCAGTATTTT. Together with reference TRBV7-9 and TRBJ2-3, the CDR3 gives the full variable domain: DTGVSQNPRHKITKRGQNVTFRCDPISEHNRLYWYRQTLGQGPEFLTYFQNEAQLEKSRLLSDRFSAERPKGSFSTLEIQRTEQGDSAMYLCASSPRGDLTNTQYFGPGTRLTVL.

J is TRBJ2-3 and V is TRBV5-1; D ambiguous. The CDR3 sequence is 16 residues long. Trimming took 3 bases from V and 2 from J, leaving 16 bases between them. CDR1 and CDR2 from the germline V gene are SGHRS and YFSETQ. The CDR3 here is CASSSAREAHTDTQYF. In nucleotides, the CDR3 is TGCGCCAGCAGCTCCGCTAGAGAGGCCCACACAGATACGCAGTATTTT.

This clonotype came up once. The chain uses TRBV20-1 and TRBJ2-6, with 11 nucleotides matching TRBD1. The CDR3 spans 16 residues. From germline, CDR1 is DFQATT and CDR2 SNEGSKA (reference sequence). The V segment lost 5 bases and the J segment 0 bases; nucleotides outside the gene matches: 3. The CDR3 spells CSALGQGDSGANVLTF. CDR3 nucleotides: TGCAGTGCTTTGGGACAGGGGGACTCTGGGGCCAACGTCCTGACTTTC.

This clonotype has ten or more counts. The chain combines TRBV5-1 with TRBJ1-2; a possible D gene is TRBD1 (5 bases). V was cut by 3 bases and J by 5 bases, with 20 bases left in between. Germline lookup yields CDR1 SGHRS and CDR2 YFSETQ. There are 16 residues in the CDR3. CDR3 protein: CASSSRSGLTGYGYTF. The CDR3 nucleotides are TGCGCCAGCAGCTCGCGCTCGGGGCTTACCGGATATGGCTACACCTTC. The variable domain in full, with the rest retrieved from reference TRBV5-1 and TRBJ1-2, is KAGVTQTPRYLIKTRGQQVTLSCSPISGHRSVSWYQQTPGQGLQFLFEYFSETQRNKGNFPGRFSGRQFSNSRSEMNVSTLELGDSALYLCASSSRSGLTGYGYTFGSGTRLTVV.

This clonotype was picked up a small number of times. The J gene is TRBJ2-3, the V gene TRBV3-1; 10 bases are a match to TRBD2. The J segment lost 1 base and the V segment lost 0 bases, leaving 13 bases of the junction unmatched. The CDR3 runs to 20 residues. Germline CDR1 reads LGHDT; CDR2 reads YNNKEL (reference sequence). CDR3 amino acids: CASSQDRTSGAVSRTDTQYF. CDR3 nucleotide sequence: TGTGCCAGCAGCCAAGATCGCACTAGCGGGGCGGTTTCTCGCACAGATACGCAGTATTTT.

A note on this clonotype: With a much larger clone just one base away, this may be a read error. The chain combines TRBV7-2 with TRBJ1-5, with 7 nucleotides matching TRBD1. The CDR3 length is 15 residues. In germline, CDR1 is SGHTA, CDR2 FQGNSA. The CDR3 region is CGSSLALGGGQPQHF. CDR3 DNA sequence: TGTGGCAGCAGCTTAGCTCTAGGGGGCGGTCAGCCCCAGCATTTT.

This rearrangement joins TRBV25-1 to TRBJ2-5, with 7 bases identical to TRBD2. CDR1 is MGHDK, CDR2 SYGVNS, per germline. The CDR3 loop spans 15 amino acids. The J segment lost 2 bases and the V segment lost 5 bases, leaving 8 bases of the junction unmatched. The CDR3 region has the DNA TGTGCCAGCAGTCCCGGGACTACCGCTCAAGAGACCCAGTACTTC. Its translation: CASSPGTTAQETQYF.

This clonotype has a handful of counts. The rearrangement uses TRBV10-3 and TRBJ2-1; D unresolved. Trimming cost V 6 bases and J 8 bases, with 8 bases left between them. Germline V gives CDR1 ENHRY, CDR2 SYGVKD. The CDR3 has 11 amino acids. CDR3: CAISDLDEQFF. For the CDR3, the DNA is TGTGCCATCAGCGACTTAGATGAGCAGTTCTTC.

The J gene is TRBJ2-7, the V gene TRBV20-1, with 10 bases aligning to TRBD2. J lost 0 bases, V lost 0 bases, and 2 bases had no gene match. This CDR3 region has 15 residues. From germline, CDR1 is DFQATT and CDR2 SNEGSKA (reference sequence). CDR3 nucleotide sequence: TGCAGTGCTAGAGAGAGCGGGGGGGCCTCCTACGAGCAGTACTTC. Amino acid sequence: CSARESGGASYEQYF.

Concerning this clonotype itself: At one end, the junction sequence differs from germline, possibly due to a read error. The chain has TRBV11-2 and TRBJ1-2; 9 nucleotides agree with TRBD1. The CDR3 sequence is 17 residues long. CDR1 and CDR2 from the germline V gene are SGHAT and FQNNGV. CDR3: CTSSLGDRVVPLYGYTF. The CDR3 DNA sequence: TGTACCAGCAGCTTGGGGGACAGGGTGGTCCCCCTCTATGGCTACACCTTC.

This clonotype turned up a few times. The chain combines TRBV6-2 or TRBV6-3 with TRBJ2-1, with D possibly being TRBD2 (5 bases). Trimming left V 5 bases short and J 9 bases short, with 14 bases between. CDR3 length: 13 amino acids. Germline CDR1 and CDR2: MNHEY and SVGEGT. The CDR3 is CASSDTREGEQFF. The DNA for the CDR3 is TGTGCCAGCAGTGACACCCGGGAAGGTGAGCAGTTCTTC.

This chain links TRBV14 with TRBJ2-5; TRBD2 is a possible D gene (5 bases). Trimming stripped 3 bases from V and 5 bases from J, with 13 bases between. Germline V gene data show CDR1 as SGHDN and CDR2 as FVKESK. This CDR3 is 14 amino acids long. CDR3 amino acids: CASSHRGWSETQYF. CDR3 coding DNA: TGTGCCAGCAGCCACCGGGGTTGGTCGGAGACCCAGTACTTC.

The chain combines TRBV7-6 with TRBJ1-5, with D possibly TRBD1 on 6 matching bases. Germline V gene sequence: CDR1 SGHVS, CDR2 FNYEAQ. Between the trimmed V and J ends, which lost 5 bases and 3 bases, there was a span of 14 bases. The CDR3 loop spans 15 amino acids. The CDR3 DNA is TGTGCCAGCAGCCCGGGACAATTTACCAATCAGCCCCAGCATTTT. Translating it yields CASSPGQFTNQPQHF. Full variable domain (rest looked up from reference TRBV7-6 and TRBJ1-5): GAGVSQSPRYKVTKRGQDVALRCDPISGHVSLYWYRQALGQGPEFLTYFNYEAQQDKSGLPNDRFSAERPEGSISTLTIQRTEQRDSAMYRCASSPGQFTNQPQHFGDGTRLSIL.